This T cell receptor beta chain was sequenced in a study of CD4 T cells in relation to SARS-CoV-2 and coronaviruses. As for the study in general: PBMCs were cultured with antigen for roughly nine days before TCR beta sequencing. Shared crossreactive spike epitopes were mapped to their HLA restriction.

Note on this clone: The antigen is undetermined.

The trim removed 0 bases at V and 5 bases at J, leaving 6 bases unmatched. The V gene's germline CDR1 is SGHRS and CDR2 YFSETQ. The length of the CDR3 is 16 residues. The study's findings and limits: No donor gave both pre-pandemic and post-infection samples.

The unexposed donors gave CD4+ T cells in about 2011-2018, prior to COVID-19. CD4+ T cells were isolated from the cells after 10 days of culture. Testing used SARS-CoV-2 S/N and four cold-coronavirus spikes on unexposed-donor CD4+ T cells, cells permitting. Data came from immunoSEQ multiplex PCR; TCRdb stores just in-frame clones and leaves some out. Of over 15,000 clones listed, around 79% were seen once; the top ten hold about 32%. The rearrangement joins TRBV5-1 to TRBJ2-3; 10 nucleotides agree with TRBD1. The TCR was taken from a human donor in good health. The sequenced material came from CD4+ T cells from PBMCs, cultured in vitro. CDR3 loop: CASSLGGQGSLDTQYF. The CDR3 DNA follows: TGCGCCAGCAGCTTGGGGGGACAGGGGAGCCTAGATACGCAGTATTTT.